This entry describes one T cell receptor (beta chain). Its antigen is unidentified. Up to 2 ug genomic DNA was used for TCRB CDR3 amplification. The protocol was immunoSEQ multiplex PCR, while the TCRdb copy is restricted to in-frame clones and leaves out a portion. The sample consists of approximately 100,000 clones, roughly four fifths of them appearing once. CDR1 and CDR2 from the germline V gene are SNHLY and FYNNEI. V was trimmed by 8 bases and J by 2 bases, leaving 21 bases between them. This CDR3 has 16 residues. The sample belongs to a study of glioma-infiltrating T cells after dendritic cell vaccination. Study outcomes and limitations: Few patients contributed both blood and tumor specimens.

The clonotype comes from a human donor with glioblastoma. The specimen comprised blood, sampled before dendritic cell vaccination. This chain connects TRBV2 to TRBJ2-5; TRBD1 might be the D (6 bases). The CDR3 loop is CASRPGLGTIQETQYF. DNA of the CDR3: TGTGCCAGCCGCCCCGGGTTAGGGACAATTCAAGAGACCCAGTACTTC.